The 9 T cell receptor beta chains below all came from one sample that was sequenced in a study of CD8 T cells in Susac syndrome. An amount of RNA that ranged from roughly 0.5 to 1 ug was reverse transcribed with random hexamers. TCRdb re-analysed the immunoSEQ multiplex PCR reads in MiXCR, keeping a single row per CDR3 protein. The profile covers about 200,000 distinct CDR3 sequences, with 85% to 95% appearing a single time and 0.082% taken by the ten largest. Sequenced sample: CD4+ T cells from PBMCs. Source of these receptors: a human donor with multiple sclerosis.

The chain uses TRBV28 and TRBJ1-2; 7 nucleotides line up with TRBD1. Germline V CDR1 and CDR2: MDHEN, SYDVKM. The CDR3 loop spans 11 amino acids. The junction had 0 bases not matched to a gene; V was cut back by 6 bases and J by 5 bases. This chain's CDR3 is CASRQGYGYTF. DNA of the CDR3: TGTGCCAGCAGACAGGGGTATGGCTACACCTTC.

The chain recombines TRBV29-1 with TRBJ1-1; D remains ambiguous. The germline V gene has CDR1 SQVTM and CDR2 ANQGSEA. The CDR3 spans 13 residues. V lost 3 bases, J lost 1 base, and 9 bases lay in between. DNA of the CDR3: TGCAGCGTTGACGGCCGATGGAACACTGAAGCTTTCTTT. Its protein is CSVDGRWNTEAFF.

This clonotype was observed a single time. The rearrangement joins TRBV6-6 to TRBJ1-1; D is unclear. V dropped 2 bases and J dropped 3 bases, with 10 bases sitting between them. The CDR3 is made up of 14 amino acids. CDR1 and CDR2 from the germline V gene are MNHNY and SVGAGI (reference sequence). Here the CDR3 reads CASSYRGRDTEAFF. CDR3 DNA: TGTGCCAGCAGTTACCGGGGAAGAGACACTGAAGCTTTCTTT.

This clonotype appeared once. The rearrangement links TRBV20-1 to TRBJ1-1; TRBD1 might be the D (6 bases). The V end lost 3 bases, the J end lost 4 bases, and 12 bases lay between the germline ends. Germline CDR1 reads DFQATT; CDR2 reads SNEGSKA (reference sequence). CDR3 size: 13 residues. CDR3 bases: TGCAGTGCTAGGTTACAGGGCCCCACTGAAGCTTTCTTT. This translates into CSARLQGPTEAFF.

The count of this clonotype is one. The chain carries TRBV20-1 and TRBJ1-3, with D possibly TRBD1 on 5 matching bases. Germline CDR1 is DFQATT and CDR2 is SNEGSKA (reference sequence). The CDR3 runs 13 residues. Trimming shortened V by 6 bases and J by 3 bases, and 12 bases separated the two germline ends. CDR3 nucleotides: TGCAGTGCCATCAATACAGGTGGAAACACCATATATTTT. Protein: CSAINTGGNTIYF.

The V gene is TRBV29-1, the J gene TRBJ1-6; D gene ambiguous. CDR3 size: 13 residues. The V gene lost 7 bases and the J gene lost 8 bases, with 15 bases spanning the gap. Germline values: CDR1 SQVTM, CDR2 ANQGSEA. DNA of the CDR3: TGCAGCGCCTCCAAGGGAACCGATTCACCCCTCCACTTT. This gives the protein CSASKGTDSPLHF.

The DNA of the CDR3 is TGCAGTGCTAGAGATGGCCCTGGTTTAGCCAAAAACATTCAGTACTTC. This encodes CSARDGPGLAKNIQYF. This rearrangement joins TRBV20-1 to TRBJ2-4; D is ambiguous. The CDR3 runs 16 residues. From germline, CDR1 is DFQATT and CDR2 SNEGSKA (reference sequence). Trimming cost V 0 bases and J 0 bases, with 12 bases left between them.

The chain has TRBV30 and TRBJ1-4; 7 bases are shared with TRBD1. Germline CDR1 and CDR2: GTSNPN and SVGIG (reference sequence). V gave up 8 bases and J gave up 3 bases; unmatched junction bases: 18. The CDR3 extends over 17 amino acids. CDR3 DNA: TGTGCCCGGACGGCGGGACAGACCCTGCCCTCTAATGAAAAACTGTTTTTT. It specifies CARTAGQTLPSNEKLFF.

The chain carries TRBV4-2 and TRBJ2-1, with D hard to call. Germline assignment: CDR1 LGHNA and CDR2 YNFKEQ. The CDR3 has 11 amino acids. V lost 4 bases and J 10 bases, leaving 8 bases between the germline ends. In nucleotides, the CDR3 is TGTGCCAGCAGCCGTTCTGGGGAGCAGTTCTTC. Amino acid sequence: CASSRSGEQFF.